The clone carrying this T cell receptor beta chain was seen repeatedly, ten times or more. The target antigen is unknown. Germline CDR1 is SEHNR and CDR2 is FQNEAQ (reference sequence). The CDR3 loop spans 17 amino acids. V was clipped by 2 bases and J by 2 bases, with 16 bases between them. This entry is derived from a study of CD8 T cells in ankylosing spondylitis. Quantitative 5'-RACE with molecular barcodes produced the TCR beta libraries. In TCRdb, the 5' RACE reads were re-called with MiXCR into one record per CDR3 protein. The repertoire consists of 200,000 to 250,000 distinct CDR3 sequences, with 7.3% occurring once and the leading ten covering 13% to 15%. General observations from the study: A TCR beta motif made of about eight highly homologous variants seemed typical of ankylosing spondylitis blood. Reactive arthritis synovial fluid and blood were previously reported to contain some motif variants. A CD8+ phenotype characterized the disease-linked clones, which were relatively rare in peripheral blood. In ankylosing spondylitis patients, matched synovial fluid reportedly showed significant enrichment of disease-linked clones.

The material sequenced was blood, either unsorted or a sorted T cell fraction (not recorded which). V and J are TRBV7-9 and TRBJ2-1; D gene ambiguous. The receptor was isolated from a male donor with ankylosing spondylitis. CDR3 protein: CASSLRAGPGPYNEQFF. The CDR3 nucleotides are TGTGCCAGCAGCTTACGTGCCGGTCCTGGCCCCTACAATGAGCAGTTCTTC.